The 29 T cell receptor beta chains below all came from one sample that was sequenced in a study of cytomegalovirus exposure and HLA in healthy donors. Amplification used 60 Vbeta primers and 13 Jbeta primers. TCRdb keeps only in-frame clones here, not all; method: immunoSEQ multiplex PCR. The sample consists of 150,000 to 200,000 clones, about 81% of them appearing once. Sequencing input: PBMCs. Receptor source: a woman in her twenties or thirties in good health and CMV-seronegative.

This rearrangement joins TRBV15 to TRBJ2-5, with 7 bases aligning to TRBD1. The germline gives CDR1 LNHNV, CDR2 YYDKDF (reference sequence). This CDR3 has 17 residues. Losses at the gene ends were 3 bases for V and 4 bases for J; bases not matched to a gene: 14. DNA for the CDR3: TGTGCCACCAGCAGGATCCGAGACAGGGTAACTTCAGAGACCCAGTACTTC. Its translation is CATSRIRDRVTSETQYF.

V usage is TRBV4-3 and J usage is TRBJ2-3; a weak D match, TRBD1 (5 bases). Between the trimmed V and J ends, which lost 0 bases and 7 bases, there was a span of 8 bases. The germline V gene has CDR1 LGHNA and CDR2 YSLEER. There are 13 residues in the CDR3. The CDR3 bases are TGCGCCAGCAGCCAAGATGCAGGGAATACGCAGTATTTT. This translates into CASSQDAGNTQYF.

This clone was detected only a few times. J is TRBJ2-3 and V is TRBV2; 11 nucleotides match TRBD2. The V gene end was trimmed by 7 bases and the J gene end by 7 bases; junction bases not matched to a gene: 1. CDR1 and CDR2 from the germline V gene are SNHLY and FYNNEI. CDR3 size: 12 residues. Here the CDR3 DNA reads TGTGCCAGCATAGCGGGGGGGAATACGCAGTATTTT. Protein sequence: CASIAGGNTQYF.

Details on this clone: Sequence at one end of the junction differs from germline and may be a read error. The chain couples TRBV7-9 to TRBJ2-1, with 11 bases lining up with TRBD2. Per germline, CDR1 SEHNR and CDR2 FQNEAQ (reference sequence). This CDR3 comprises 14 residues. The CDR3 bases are TGTTCCAGCAGCTTAACGACTAGCGGGAACGCGCAGTTCTTC. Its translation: CSSSLTTSGNAQFF.

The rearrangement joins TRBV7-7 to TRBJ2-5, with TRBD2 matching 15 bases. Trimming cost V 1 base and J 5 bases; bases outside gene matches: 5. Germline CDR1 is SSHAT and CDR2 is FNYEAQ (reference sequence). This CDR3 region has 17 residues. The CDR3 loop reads CASSLGTSGGAGETQYF. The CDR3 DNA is TGTGCCAGCAGCTTAGGGACTAGCGGGGGGGCCGGGGAGACCCAGTACTTC.

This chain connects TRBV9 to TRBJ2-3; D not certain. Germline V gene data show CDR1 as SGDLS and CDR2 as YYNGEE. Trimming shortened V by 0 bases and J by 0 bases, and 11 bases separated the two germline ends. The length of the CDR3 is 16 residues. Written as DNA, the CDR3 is TGTGCCAGCAGCGTAGGTCTCGGTACTAGCACAGATACGCAGTATTTT. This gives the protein CASSVGLGTSTDTQYF.

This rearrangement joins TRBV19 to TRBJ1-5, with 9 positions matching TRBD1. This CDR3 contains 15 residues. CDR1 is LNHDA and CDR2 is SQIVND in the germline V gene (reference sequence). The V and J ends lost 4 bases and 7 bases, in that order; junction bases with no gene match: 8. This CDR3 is CASSRVQGARQPQHF. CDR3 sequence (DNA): TGTGCCAGTAGTAGAGTACAGGGGGCGCGGCAGCCCCAGCATTTT.

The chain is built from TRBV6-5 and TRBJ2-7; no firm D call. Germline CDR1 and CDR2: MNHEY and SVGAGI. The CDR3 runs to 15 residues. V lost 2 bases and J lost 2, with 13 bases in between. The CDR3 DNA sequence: TGTGCCAGCAGTTACGATGGGCACACAGCCTACGAGCAGTACTTC. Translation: CASSYDGHTAYEQYF.

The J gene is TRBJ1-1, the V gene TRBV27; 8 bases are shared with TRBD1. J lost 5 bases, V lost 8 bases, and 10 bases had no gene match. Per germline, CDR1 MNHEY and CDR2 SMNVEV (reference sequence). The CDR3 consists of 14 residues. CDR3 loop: CASGWTGSGTEAFF. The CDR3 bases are TGTGCCAGCGGTTGGACAGGGAGTGGAACTGAAGCTTTCTTT.

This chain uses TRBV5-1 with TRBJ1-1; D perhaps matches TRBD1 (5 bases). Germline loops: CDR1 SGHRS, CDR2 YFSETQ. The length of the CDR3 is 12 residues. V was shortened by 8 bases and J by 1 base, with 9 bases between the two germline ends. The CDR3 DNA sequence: TGCGCCAGTGGGGCGCGGAACACTGAAGCTTTCTTT. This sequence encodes CASGARNTEAFF.

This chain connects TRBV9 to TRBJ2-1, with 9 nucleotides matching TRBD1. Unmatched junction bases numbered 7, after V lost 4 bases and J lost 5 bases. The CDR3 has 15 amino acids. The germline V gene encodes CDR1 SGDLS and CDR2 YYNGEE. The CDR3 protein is CASSSSGTGNNEQFF. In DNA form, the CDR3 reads TGTGCCAGCAGCTCGAGCGGGACAGGGAACAATGAGCAGTTCTTC.

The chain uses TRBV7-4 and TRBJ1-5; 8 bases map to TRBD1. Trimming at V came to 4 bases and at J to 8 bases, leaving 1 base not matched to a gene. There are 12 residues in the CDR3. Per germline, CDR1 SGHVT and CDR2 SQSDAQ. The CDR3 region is CASSSTGEPQHF. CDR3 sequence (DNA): TGTGCCAGCAGCTCGACAGGGGAGCCCCAGCATTTT.

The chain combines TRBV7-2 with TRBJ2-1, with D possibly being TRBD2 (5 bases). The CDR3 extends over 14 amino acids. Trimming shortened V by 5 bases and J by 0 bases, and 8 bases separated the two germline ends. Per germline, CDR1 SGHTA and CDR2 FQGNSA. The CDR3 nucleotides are TGTGCCAGCAGCCATGAGGGCTCCTACAATGAGCAGTTCTTC. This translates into CASSHEGSYNEQFF.

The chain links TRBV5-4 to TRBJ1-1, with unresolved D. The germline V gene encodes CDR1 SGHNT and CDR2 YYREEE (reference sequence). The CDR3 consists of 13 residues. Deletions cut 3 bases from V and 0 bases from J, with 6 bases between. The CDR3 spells CASSSNLNTEAFF. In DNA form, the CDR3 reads TGTGCCAGCAGCTCCAATTTGAACACTGAAGCTTTCTTT. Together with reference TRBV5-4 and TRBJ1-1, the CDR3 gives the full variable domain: ETGVTQSPTHLIKTRGQQVTLRCSSQSGHNTVSWYQQALGQGPQFIFQYYREEENGRGNFPPRFSGLQFPNYSSELNVNALELDDSALYLCASSSNLNTEAFFGQGTRLTVV.

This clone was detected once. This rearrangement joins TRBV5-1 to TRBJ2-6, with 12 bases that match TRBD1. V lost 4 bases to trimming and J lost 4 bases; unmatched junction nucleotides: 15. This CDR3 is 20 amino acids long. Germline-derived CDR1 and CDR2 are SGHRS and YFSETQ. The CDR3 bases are TGCGCCAGCAGCACAAAACCGGGACAGGGGGCGTCGGGAGGGGCCAACGTCCTGACTTTC. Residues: CASSTKPGQGASGGANVLTF.

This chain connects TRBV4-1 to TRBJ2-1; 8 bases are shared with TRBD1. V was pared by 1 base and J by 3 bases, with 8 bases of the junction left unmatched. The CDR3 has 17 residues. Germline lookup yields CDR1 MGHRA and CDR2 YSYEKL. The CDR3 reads CASSQVPGGAGYNEQFF. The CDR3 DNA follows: TGCGCCAGCAGCCAAGTCCCAGGGGGCGCTGGCTACAATGAGCAGTTCTTC.

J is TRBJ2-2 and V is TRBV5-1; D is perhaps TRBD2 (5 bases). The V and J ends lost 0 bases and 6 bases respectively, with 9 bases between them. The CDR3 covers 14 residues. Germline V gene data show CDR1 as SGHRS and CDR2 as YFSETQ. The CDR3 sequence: CASSLEGVAGELFF. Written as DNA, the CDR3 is TGCGCCAGCAGCTTGGAGGGAGTAGCCGGGGAGCTGTTTTTT.

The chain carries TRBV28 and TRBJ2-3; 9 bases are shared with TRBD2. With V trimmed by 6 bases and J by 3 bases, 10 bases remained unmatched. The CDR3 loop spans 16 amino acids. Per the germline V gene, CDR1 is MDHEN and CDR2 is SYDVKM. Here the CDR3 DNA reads TGTGCCAGCAGGGGGGTAGCGGGAGAATTAACAGATACGCAGTATTTT. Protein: CASRGVAGELTDTQYF.

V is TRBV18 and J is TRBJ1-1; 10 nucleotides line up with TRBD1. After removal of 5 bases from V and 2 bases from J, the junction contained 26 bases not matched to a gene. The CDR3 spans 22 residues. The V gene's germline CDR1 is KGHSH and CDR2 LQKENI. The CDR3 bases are TGTGCCAGCTCAACCTACAGGACGTGGGCCGGTCGGGACAGGGGAGGTAACACTGAAGCTTTCTTT. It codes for CASSTYRTWAGRDRGGNTEAFF. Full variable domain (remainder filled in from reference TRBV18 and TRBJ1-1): NAGVMQNPRHLVRRRGQEARLRCSPMKGHSHVYWYRQLPEEGLKFMVYLQKENIIDESGMPKERFSAEFPKEGPSILRIQQVVRGDSAAYFCASSTYRTWAGRDRGGNTEAFFGQGTRLTVV.

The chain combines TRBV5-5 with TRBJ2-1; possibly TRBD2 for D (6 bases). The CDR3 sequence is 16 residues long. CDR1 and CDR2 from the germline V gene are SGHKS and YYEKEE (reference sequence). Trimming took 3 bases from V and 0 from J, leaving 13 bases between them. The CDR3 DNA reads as TGTGCCAGCAGCTCGTGGGGGGTGGGCTCCTACAATGAGCAGTTCTTC. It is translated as CASSSWGVGSYNEQFF.

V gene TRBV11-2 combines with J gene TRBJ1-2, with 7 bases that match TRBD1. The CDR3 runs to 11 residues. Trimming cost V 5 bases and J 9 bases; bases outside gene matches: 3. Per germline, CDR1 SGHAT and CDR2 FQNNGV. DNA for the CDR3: TGTGCCAGCAGCCAACAGGGGAGCTACACCTTC. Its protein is CASSQQGSYTF.

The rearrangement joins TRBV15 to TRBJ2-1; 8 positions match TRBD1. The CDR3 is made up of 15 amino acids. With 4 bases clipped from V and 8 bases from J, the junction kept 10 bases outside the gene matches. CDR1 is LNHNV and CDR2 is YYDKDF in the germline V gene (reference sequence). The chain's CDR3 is CATSTPGGLGDEQFF. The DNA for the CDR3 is TGTGCCACCAGCACACCAGGGGGCTTGGGTGATGAGCAGTTCTTC.

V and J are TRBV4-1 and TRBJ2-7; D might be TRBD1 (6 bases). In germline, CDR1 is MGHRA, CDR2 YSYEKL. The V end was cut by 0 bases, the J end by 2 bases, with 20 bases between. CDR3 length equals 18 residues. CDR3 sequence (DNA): TGCGCCAGCAGCCAAGATTTGGGCACAGGGTTCACCGCCTACGAGCAGTACTTC. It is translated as CASSQDLGTGFTAYEQYF.

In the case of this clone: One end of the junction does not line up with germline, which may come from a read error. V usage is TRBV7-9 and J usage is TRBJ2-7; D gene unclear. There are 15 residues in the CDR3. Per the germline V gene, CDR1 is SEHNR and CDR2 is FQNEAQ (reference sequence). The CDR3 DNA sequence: TGTTCCAGCAGCTTAATCCCAGATTGGCCCTACGAGCAGTACTTC. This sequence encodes CSSSLIPDWPYEQYF.

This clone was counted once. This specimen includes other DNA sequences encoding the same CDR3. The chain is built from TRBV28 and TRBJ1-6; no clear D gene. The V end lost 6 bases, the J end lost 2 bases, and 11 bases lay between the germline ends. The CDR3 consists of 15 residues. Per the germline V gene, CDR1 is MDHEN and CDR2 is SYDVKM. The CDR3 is CASSARHPYNSPLHF. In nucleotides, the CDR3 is TGTGCCAGCAGCGCCAGACACCCCTATAATTCACCCCTCCACTTT.

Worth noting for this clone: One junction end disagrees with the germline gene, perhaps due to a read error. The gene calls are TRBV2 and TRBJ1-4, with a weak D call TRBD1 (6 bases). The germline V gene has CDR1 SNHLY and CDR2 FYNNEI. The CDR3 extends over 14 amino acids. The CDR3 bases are TGTGGCAGCAGTGGGGGCATGCCGAATGAAAAACTGTTTTTT. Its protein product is CGSSGGMPNEKLFF.

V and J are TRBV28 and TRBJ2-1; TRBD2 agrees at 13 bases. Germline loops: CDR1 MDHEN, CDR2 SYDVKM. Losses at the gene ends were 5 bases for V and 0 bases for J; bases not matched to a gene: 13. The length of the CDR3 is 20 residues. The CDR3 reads CASSRSPGTSGKSSYNEQFF. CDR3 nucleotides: TGTGCCAGCAGTCGTTCGCCTGGGACTAGCGGGAAGAGCTCCTACAATGAGCAGTTCTTC.

CDR3: CASSPPGQRYGYTF. CDR3 DNA: TGTGCCAGCAGCCCTCCGGGACAGCGCTATGGCTACACCTTC. The rearrangement joins TRBV7-8 to TRBJ1-2; 7 positions match TRBD1. V trimming: 5 bases; J trimming: 4 bases; junction bases outside the gene matches: 7. Germline-derived CDR1 and CDR2 are SGHVS and FQNEAQ. The CDR3 extends over 14 amino acids.

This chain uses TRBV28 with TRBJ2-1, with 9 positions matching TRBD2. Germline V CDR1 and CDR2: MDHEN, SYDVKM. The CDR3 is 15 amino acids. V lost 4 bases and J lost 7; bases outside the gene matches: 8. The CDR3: CASSSPTSGPNEQFF. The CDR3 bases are TGTGCCAGCAGTTCCCCGACTAGCGGTCCTAATGAGCAGTTCTTC.